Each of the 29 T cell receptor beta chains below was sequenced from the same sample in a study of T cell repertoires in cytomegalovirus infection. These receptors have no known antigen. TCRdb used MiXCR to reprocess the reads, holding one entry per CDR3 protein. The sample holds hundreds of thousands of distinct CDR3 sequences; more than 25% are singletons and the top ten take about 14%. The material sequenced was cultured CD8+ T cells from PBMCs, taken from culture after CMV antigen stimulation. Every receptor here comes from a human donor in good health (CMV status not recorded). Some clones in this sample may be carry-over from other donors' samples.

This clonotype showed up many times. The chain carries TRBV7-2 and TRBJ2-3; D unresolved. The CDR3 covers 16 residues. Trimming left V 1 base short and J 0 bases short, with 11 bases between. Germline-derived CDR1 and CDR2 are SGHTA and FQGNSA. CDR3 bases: TGTGCCAGCAGCTTAGGGGTTCGCGGAAGCACAGATACGCAGTATTTT. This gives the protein CASSLGVRGSTDTQYF.

The CDR3 DNA sequence: TGTGCCAGCAGTCCCCGCCAGGGAGGTGAAAAACTGTTTTTT. Translating it yields CASSPRQGGEKLFF. The V and J genes are TRBV27 and TRBJ1-4, with D possibly being TRBD1 (5 bases). CDR3 size: 14 residues. V was clipped by 5 bases and J by 7 bases, with 14 bases between them. Per the germline V gene, CDR1 is MNHEY and CDR2 is SMNVEV (reference sequence).

CDR3 nucleotides: TGCAGCGTTGAAGGGGGCGAGTCCTACAATGAGCAGTTCTTC. Its protein is CSVEGGESYNEQFF. The chain recombines TRBV29-1 with TRBJ2-1; D perhaps matches TRBD1 (5 bases). The V end was cut by 1 base, the J end by 1 base, with 8 bases between. There are 14 residues in the CDR3. CDR1 is SQVTM and CDR2 is ANQGSEA in the germline V gene.

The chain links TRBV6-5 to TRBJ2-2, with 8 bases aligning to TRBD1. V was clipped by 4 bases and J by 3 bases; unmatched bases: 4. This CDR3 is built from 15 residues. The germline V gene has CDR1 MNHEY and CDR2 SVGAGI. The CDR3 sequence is CASSSTGAYTGELFF. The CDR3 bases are TGTGCCAGCAGTTCGACAGGGGCCTACACCGGGGAGCTGTTTTTT.

The CDR3 protein is CASSPDRAGNSPLHF. The CDR3 DNA reads TGTGCCAGTAGTCCCGACAGGGCCGGGAATTCACCCCTCCACTTT. The chain has TRBV19 and TRBJ1-6; 7 bases match TRBD1. V was pared by 5 bases and J by 7 bases, with 8 bases of the junction left unmatched. Germline lookup yields CDR1 LNHDA and CDR2 SQIVND (reference sequence). CDR3 length: 15 amino acids.

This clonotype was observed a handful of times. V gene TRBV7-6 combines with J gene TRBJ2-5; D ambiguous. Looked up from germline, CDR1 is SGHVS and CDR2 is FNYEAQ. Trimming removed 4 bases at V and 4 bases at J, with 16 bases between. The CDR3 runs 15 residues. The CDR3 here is CASSSLTFPTETQYF. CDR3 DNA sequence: TGTGCCAGCAGCTCTTTAACCTTCCCGACAGAGACCCAGTACTTC. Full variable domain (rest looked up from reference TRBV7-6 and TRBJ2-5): GAGVSQSPRYKVTKRGQDVALRCDPISGHVSLYWYRQALGQGPEFLTYFNYEAQQDKSGLPNDRFSAERPEGSISTLTIQRTEQRDSAMYRCASSSLTFPTETQYFGPGTRLLVL.

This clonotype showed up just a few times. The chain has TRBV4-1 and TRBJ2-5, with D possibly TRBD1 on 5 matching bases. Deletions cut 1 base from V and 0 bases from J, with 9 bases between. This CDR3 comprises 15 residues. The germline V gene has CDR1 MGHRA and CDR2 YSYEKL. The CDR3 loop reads CASSQGDSYQETQYF. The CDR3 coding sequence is TGCGCCAGCAGCCAAGGAGACAGTTACCAAGAGACCCAGTACTTC.

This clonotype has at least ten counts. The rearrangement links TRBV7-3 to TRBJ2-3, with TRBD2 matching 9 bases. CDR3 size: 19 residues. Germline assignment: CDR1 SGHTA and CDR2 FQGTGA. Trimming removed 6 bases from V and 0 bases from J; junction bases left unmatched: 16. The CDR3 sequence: CASSHPRPASGESTDTQYF. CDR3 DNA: TGTGCCAGCAGTCATCCCCGGCCCGCTAGCGGGGAGAGCACAGATACGCAGTATTTT.

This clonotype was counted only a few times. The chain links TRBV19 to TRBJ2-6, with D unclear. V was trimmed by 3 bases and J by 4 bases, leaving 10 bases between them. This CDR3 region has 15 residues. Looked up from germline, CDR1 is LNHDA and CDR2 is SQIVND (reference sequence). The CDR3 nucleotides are TGTGCCAGTAGTATCACGGTCCGAGGGGCCAACGTCCTGACTTTC. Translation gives CASSITVRGANVLTF.

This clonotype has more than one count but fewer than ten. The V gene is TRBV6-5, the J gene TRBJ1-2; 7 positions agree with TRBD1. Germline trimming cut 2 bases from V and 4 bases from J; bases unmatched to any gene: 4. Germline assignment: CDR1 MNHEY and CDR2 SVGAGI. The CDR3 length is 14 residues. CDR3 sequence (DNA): TGTGCCAGCAGTTACGGCCAGGGGGTCTATGGCTACACCTTC. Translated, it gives CASSYGQGVYGYTF.

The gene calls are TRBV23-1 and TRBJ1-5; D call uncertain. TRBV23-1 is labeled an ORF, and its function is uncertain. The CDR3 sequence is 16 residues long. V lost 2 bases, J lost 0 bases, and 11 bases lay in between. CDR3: CASSQNGTYSNQPQHF. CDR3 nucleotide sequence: TGCGCCAGCAGTCAAAATGGAACGTATAGCAATCAGCCCCAGCATTTT.

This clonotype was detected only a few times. CDR3: CASSSTEVGEGTGELFF. The CDR3 DNA is TGTGCCAGCAGCTCAACCGAGGTCGGGGAAGGCACCGGGGAGCTGTTTTTT. The chain combines TRBV7-6 with TRBJ2-2, with D possibly matching TRBD2 (5 bases). The CDR3 runs to 17 residues. Per the germline V gene, CDR1 is SGHVS and CDR2 is FNYEAQ. V was shortened by 4 bases and J by 4 bases, with 19 bases between the two germline ends.

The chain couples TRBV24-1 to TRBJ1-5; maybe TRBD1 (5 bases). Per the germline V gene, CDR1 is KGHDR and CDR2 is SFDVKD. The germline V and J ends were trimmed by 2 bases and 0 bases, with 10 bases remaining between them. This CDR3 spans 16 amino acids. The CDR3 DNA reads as TGTGCCACCAGTGATTCCCGGGGGGTTAGCAATCAGCCCCAGCATTTT. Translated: CATSDSRGVSNQPQHF.

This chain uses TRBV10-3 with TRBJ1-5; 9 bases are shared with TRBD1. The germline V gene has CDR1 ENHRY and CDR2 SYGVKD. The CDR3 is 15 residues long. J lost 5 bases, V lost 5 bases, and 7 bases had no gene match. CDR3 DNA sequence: TGTGCCATCAGTACCGGGACAGGGCTTGATCAGCCCCAGCATTTT. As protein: CAISTGTGLDQPQHF.

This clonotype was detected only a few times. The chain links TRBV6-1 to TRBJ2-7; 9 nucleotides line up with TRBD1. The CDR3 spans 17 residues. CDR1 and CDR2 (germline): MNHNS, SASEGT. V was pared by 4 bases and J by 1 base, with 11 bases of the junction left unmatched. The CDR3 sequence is CASSGPGPGQGSYEQYF. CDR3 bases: TGTGCCAGCAGTGGCCCCGGACCGGGACAGGGATCCTACGAGCAGTACTTC.

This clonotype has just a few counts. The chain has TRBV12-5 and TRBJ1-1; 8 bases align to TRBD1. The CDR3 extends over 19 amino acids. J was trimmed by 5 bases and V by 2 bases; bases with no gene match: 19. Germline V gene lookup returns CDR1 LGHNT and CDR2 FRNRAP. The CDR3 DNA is TGTGCTAGTGGTTTGTGGATGGAGAAGATCGACAGGGGCCTTACTGAAGCTTTCTTT. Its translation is CASGLWMEKIDRGLTEAFF.

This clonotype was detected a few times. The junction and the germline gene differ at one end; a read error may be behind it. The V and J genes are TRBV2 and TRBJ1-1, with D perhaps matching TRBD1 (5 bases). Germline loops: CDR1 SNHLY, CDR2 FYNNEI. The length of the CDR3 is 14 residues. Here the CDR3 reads CASREGHRRNEAFF. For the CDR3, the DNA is TGTGCCAGCAGGGAAGGACACCGGAGGAATGAAGCTTTCTTT.

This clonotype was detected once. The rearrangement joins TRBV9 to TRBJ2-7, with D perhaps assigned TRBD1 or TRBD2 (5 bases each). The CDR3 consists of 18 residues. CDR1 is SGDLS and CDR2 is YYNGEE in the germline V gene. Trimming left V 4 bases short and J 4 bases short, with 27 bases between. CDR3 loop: CASSPPGPGRKAPYEQYV. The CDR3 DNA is TGTGCCAGCAGCCCACCGGGGCCTGGGCGAAAAGCTCCGTACGAGCAGTACGTC.

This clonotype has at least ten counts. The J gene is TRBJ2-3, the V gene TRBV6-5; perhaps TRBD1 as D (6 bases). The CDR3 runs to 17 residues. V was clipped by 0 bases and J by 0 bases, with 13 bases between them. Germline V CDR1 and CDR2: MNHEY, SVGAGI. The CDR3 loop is CASSYSPQTGSTDTQYF. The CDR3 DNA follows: TGTGCCAGCAGTTACTCCCCTCAGACAGGAAGCACAGATACGCAGTATTTT.

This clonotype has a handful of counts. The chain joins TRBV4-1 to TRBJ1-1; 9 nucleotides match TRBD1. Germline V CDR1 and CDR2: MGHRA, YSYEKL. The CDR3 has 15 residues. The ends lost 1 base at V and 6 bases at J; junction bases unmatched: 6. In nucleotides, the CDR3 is TGCGCCAGCAGCCAAGGCAGGACAGGGGAACCTGAAGCTTTCTTT. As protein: CASSQGRTGEPEAFF.

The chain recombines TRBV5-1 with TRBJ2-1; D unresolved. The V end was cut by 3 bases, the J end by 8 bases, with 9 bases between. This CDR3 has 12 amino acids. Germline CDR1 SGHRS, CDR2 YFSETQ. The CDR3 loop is CASSSNWDEQFF. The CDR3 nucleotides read TGCGCCAGCAGCTCGAATTGGGATGAGCAGTTCTTC.

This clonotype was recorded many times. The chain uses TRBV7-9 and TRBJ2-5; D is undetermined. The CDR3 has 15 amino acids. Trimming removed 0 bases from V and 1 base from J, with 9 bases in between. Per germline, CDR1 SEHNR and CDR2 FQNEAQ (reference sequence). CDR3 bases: TGTGCCAGCAGCTTAGCAGACGGAACCCAAGAGACCCAGTACTTC. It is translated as CASSLADGTQETQYF. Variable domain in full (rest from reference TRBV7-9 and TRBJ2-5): DTGVSQNPRHKITKRGQNVTFRCDPISEHNRLYWYRQTLGQGPEFLTYFQNEAQLEKSRLLSDRFSAERPKGSFSTLEIQRTEQGDSAMYLCASSLADGTQETQYFGPGTRLLVL.

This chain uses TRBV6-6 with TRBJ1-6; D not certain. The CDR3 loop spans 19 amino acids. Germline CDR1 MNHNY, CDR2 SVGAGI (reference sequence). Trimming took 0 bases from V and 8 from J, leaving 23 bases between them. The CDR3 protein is CASSYSIRVQVQRDSPLHF. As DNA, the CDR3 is TGTGCCAGCAGTTACTCGATTAGGGTCCAAGTGCAGAGGGATTCACCCCTCCACTTT.

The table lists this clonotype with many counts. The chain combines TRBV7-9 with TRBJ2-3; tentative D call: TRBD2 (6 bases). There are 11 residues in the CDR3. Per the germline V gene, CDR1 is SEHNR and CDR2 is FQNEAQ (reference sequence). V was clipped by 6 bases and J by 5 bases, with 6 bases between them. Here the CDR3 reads CASRREDTQYF. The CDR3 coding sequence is TGTGCCAGCAGGCGGGAAGATACGCAGTATTTT.

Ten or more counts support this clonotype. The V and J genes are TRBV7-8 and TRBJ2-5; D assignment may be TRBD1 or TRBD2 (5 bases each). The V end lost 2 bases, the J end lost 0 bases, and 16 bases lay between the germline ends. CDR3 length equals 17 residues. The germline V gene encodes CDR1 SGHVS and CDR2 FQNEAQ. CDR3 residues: CASSLYEGTYYQETQYF. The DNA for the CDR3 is TGTGCCAGCAGCTTATACGAGGGGACGTATTACCAAGAGACCCAGTACTTC.

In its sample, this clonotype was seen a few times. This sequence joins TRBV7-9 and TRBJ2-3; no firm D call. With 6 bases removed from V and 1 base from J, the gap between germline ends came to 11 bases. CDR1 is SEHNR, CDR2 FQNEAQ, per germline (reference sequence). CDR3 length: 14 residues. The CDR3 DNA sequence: TGTGCCAGCAGGGACGTCGATGGCACAGATACGCAGTATTTT. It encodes CASRDVDGTDTQYF.

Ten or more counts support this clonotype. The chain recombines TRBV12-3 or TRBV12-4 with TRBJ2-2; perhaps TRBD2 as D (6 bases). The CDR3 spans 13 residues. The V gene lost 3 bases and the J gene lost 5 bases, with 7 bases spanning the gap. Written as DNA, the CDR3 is TGTGCCAGCAGTTTCCGGGGGACCGGGGAGCTGTTTTTT. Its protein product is CASSFRGTGELFF.

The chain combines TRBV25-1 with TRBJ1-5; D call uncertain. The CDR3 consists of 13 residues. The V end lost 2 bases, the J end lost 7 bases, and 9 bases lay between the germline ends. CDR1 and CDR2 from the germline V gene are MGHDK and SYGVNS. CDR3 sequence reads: CASSEGGWQPQHF. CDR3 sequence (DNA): TGTGCCAGCAGTGAAGGCGGATGGCAGCCCCAGCATTTT.

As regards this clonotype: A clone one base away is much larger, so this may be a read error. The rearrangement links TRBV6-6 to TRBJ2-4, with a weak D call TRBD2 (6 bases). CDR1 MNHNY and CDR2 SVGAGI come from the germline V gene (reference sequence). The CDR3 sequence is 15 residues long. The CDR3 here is CASCYRSGEKNIQYF. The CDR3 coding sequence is TGTGCCAGCTGTTATAGGTCGGGGGAGAAAAACATTCAGTACTTC.